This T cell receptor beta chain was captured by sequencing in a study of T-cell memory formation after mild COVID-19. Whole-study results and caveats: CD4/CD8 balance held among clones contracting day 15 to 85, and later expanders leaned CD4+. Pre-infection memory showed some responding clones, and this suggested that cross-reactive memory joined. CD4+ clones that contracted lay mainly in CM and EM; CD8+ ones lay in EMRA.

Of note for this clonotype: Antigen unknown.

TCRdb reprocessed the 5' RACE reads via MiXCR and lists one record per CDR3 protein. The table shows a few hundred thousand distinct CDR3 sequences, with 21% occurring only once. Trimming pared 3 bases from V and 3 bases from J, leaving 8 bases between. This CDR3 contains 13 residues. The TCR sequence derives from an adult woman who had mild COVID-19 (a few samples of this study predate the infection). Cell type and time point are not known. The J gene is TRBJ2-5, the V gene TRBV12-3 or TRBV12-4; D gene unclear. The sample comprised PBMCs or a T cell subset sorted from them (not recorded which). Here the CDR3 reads CASSLGMKETQYF. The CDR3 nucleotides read TGTGCCAGCAGTTTGGGGATGAAAGAGACCCAGTACTTC.